The clone carrying this TCR beta chain was counted between two and nine times. The antigen remains undetermined. TCRdb fed the RT-PCR reads into MiXCR, producing one record per CDR3 protein. The repertoire consists of roughly 650,000 distinct CDR3 sequences, with 15% to 18% occurring once and the leading ten covering more than 9%. This sample is drawn from a study of response to subunit inactivated influenza vaccine. Study results and limitations: That few new T cells are recruited by each seasonal influenza vaccination was the authors' suggestion.

There are 15 residues in the CDR3. Trimming took off 0 bases at V and 8 bases at J, with 13 bases between the two ends. From germline, CDR1 is LGHNA and CDR2 YSLEER. The clonotype originates from a man in his forties or fifties who received an inactivated influenza vaccine. The chain carries TRBV4-3 and TRBJ1-4; perhaps TRBD1 as D (6 bases). The sequencing used PBMCs from blood, collected 11 to 12 days after vaccination. CDR3 sequence: CASSQEEGGREKLFF. CDR3 nucleotide sequence: TGCGCCAGCAGCCAAGAAGAGGGGGGCAGGGAAAAACTGTTTTTT.